A single sample is the source of the 4 T cell receptor beta chains below, sequenced in a study of blood T cells in healthy people across ages. A second PCR, run for about 7 to 11 cycles, used a sample-barcoded 5' primer plus a J-beta primer mix. One entry per CDR3 protein results from TCRdb running MiXCR on the 5' RACE reads. The table shows about 1.4 million distinct CDR3 sequences, with around 59% occurring only once. Sequenced sample: blood. These receptors came from a man aged 18 to 30 in good health.

V usage is TRBV6-1 and J usage is TRBJ1-2; D is ambiguous. V lost 0 bases and J 1 base, leaving 9 bases between the germline ends. There are 15 residues in the CDR3. Per germline, CDR1 MNHNS and CDR2 SASEGT. CDR3 sequence (DNA): TGTGCCAGCAGTGAAGCGCTTCGGCTTAACTATGGCTACACCTTC. Its protein is CASSEALRLNYGYTF.

The rearrangement uses TRBV20-1 and TRBJ1-2; TRBD1 aligns across 7 bases. The CDR3 consists of 13 residues. Germline values: CDR1 DFQATT, CDR2 SNEGSKA (reference sequence). J was trimmed by 4 bases and V by 3 bases; bases with no gene match: 5. This chain's CDR3 is CSARLGDSYGYTF. The CDR3, as DNA: TGCAGTGCTAGGTTGGGGGACAGCTATGGCTACACCTTC.

This clonotype was observed a few times. The gene calls are TRBV12-3 or TRBV12-4 and TRBJ1-1; 7 bases fit TRBD1. V trimming: 0 bases; J trimming: 10 bases; junction bases outside the gene matches: 8. This CDR3 has 14 amino acids. The CDR3 loop is CASSLATGIKGAFF. CDR3 nucleotides: TGTGCCAGCAGTTTAGCGACAGGGATAAAGGGAGCTTTCTTT.

This rearrangement joins TRBV20-1 to TRBJ2-1; 9 bases align to TRBD1. Germline trimming cut 3 bases from V and 4 bases from J; bases unmatched to any gene: 7. Germline V gene data show CDR1 as DFQATT and CDR2 as SNEGSKA (reference sequence). This CDR3 is built from 15 residues. The CDR3 is CSASPGQGLYNEQFF. CDR3 coding DNA: TGCAGTGCTAGCCCAGGACAGGGGTTATACAATGAGCAGTTCTTC.